This T cell receptor (beta chain) was recorded in a study of shared clonotypes between healthy human individuals. Assay: immunoSEQ multiplex PCR; the TCRdb copy retains only in-frame clones and omits some. Counted here are nearly 500,000 clones, about 79% occurring once; the ten biggest clones make up 13%. Sample: PBMCs. This clonotype was obtained from a woman between 40 and 55 years old in good health. Some clones in this sample may be carry-over from other donors' samples.

The CDR3 is CASSLGLVGQETQYF. Written as DNA, the CDR3 is TGTGCCAGCAGCTTAGGCCTAGTCGGACAAGAGACCCAGTACTTC. The chain recombines TRBV5-4 with TRBJ2-5; D gene ambiguous. The germline V gene has CDR1 SGHNT and CDR2 YYREEE (reference sequence). V lost 2 bases to trimming and J lost 2 bases, with 13 bases between them. The CDR3 is made up of 15 amino acids.